The T cell receptor beta chain described here comes from a study of T cells after yellow fever vaccination. A 5'RACE template-switching step, the method used to make TCR cDNA, added a universal primer site and UMIs. TCRdb processed the 5' RACE reads anew with MiXCR; each CDR3 protein has one entry. Here the sample spans approximately 550,000 distinct CDR3 sequences, roughly 21% being singletons. Study findings and constraints: Reappearance after the booster was observed for most primary-vaccination clones (around 96% CD4, roughly 90% CD8).

With 4 bases clipped from V and 0 bases from J, the junction kept 4 bases outside the gene matches. Germline-derived CDR1 and CDR2 are MNHEY and SMNVEV (reference sequence). CDR3 length equals 15 residues. This clonotype was detected only a few times. The antigen is unknown. This chain joins TRBV27 and TRBJ2-5; 8 nucleotides line up with TRBD2. The sequencing used PBMCs, collected 15 days after the yellow fever booster vaccination. This TCR was recovered from a man younger than 40 who received the YFV17D yellow fever vaccine. The CDR3 sequence: CASSWQREYQETQYF. CDR3 sequence (DNA): TGTGCCAGCAGTTGGCAGCGGGAGTACCAAGAGACCCAGTACTTC.